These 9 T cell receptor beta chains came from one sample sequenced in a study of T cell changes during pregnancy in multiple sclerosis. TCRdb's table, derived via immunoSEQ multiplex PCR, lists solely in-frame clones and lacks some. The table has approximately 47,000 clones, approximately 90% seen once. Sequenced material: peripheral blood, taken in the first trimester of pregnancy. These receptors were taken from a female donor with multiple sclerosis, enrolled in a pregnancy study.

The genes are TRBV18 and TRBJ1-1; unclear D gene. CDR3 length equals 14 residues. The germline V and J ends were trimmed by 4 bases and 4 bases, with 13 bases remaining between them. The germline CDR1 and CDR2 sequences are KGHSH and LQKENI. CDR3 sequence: CASSRTERFTEAFF. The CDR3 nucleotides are TGTGCCAGCTCACGGACTGAGAGGTTCACTGAAGCTTTCTTT.

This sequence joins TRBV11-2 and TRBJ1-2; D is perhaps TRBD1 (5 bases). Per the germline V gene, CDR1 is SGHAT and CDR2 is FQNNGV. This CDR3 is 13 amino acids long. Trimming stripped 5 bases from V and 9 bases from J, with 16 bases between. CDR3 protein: CASSTDLTERYTF. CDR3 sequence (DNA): TGTGCCAGCAGCACAGACTTGACAGAGCGCTACACCTTC.

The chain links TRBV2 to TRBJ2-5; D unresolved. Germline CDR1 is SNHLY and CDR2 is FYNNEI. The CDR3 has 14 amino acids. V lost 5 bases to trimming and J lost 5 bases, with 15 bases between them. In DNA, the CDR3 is TGTGCCAGCAGTTCCCTGACTGGCCGTGAGACCCAGTACTTC. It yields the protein CASSSLTGRETQYF.

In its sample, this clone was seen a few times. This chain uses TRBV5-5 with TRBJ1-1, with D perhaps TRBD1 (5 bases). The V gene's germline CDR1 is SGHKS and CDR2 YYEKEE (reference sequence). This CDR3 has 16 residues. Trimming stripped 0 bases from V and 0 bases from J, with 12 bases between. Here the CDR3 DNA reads TGTGCCAGCAGCTTGGTGCCAGGGCGGATGAACACTGAAGCTTTCTTT. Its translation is CASSLVPGRMNTEAFF.

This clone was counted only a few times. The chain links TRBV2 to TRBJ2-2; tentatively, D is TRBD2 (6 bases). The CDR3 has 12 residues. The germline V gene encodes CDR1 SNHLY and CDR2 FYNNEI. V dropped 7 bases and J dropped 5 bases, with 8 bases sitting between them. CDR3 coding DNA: TGTGCCAGCACAAGCGGGACCGGGGAGCTGTTTTTT. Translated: CASTSGTGELFF.

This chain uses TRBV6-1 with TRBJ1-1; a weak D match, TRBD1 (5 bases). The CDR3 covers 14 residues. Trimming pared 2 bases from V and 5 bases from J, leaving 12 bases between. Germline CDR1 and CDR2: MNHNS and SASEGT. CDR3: CASSEFGGETEAFF. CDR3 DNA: TGTGCCAGCAGTGAATTCGGGGGGGAAACTGAAGCTTTCTTT.

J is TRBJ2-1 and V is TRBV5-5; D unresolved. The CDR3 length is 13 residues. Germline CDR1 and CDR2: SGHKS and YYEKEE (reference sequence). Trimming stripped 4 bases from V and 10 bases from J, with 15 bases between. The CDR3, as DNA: TGTGCCAGCAGCCCAATCGGTACTACCGAGCAGTTCTTC. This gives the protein CASSPIGTTEQFF.

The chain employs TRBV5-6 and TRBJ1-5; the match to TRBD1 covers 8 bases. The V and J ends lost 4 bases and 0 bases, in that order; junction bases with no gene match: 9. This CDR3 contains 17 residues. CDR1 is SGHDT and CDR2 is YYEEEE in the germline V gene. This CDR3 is CASSLYPGTGSNQPQHF. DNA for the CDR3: TGTGCCAGCAGCCTATACCCCGGGACAGGTAGCAATCAGCCCCAGCATTTT.

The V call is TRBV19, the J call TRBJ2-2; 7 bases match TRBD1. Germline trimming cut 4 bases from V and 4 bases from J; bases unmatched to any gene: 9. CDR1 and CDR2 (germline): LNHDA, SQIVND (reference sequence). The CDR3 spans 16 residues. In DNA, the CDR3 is TGTGCCAGTAGTAGAATAGACAGGGAAGCCACCGGGGAGCTGTTTTTT. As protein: CASSRIDREATGELFF.